This T cell receptor beta chain appears in the sequencing data of a study of T cells in Graves' hyperthyroidism and ophthalmopathy. Study results and caveats: Stable hyperthyroidism and ophthalmopathy were separated using 13 V-J signatures.

After removal of 5 bases from V and 1 base from J, the junction contained 5 bases not matched to a gene. Germline V gene sequence: CDR1 MDHEN, CDR2 SYDVKM. The CDR3 length is 15 residues. Concerning this clonotype itself: The antigen remains undetermined.

RNA transcripts were the template for amplifying TCR beta CDR3 regions. With the HTBI primer set, the TCR CDR3 went through a first round of RT-PCR. A single record per CDR3 protein comes from TCRdb applying MiXCR to the multiplex PCR reads. The sample contains around 270,000 distinct CDR3 sequences, roughly a fifth of which appear only once. The study left out patients who had uncontrolled infection, other autoimmune disease, pregnancy or lactation. The receptor was derived from a man aged 45-65 years with Graves' ophthalmopathy. Sequences were obtained from blood. V and J are TRBV28 and TRBJ1-1; 9 nucleotides agree with TRBD1. CDR3 loop: CASSPTGGGNTEAFF. In DNA form, the CDR3 reads TGTGCCAGCAGTCCAACAGGGGGCGGGAACACTGAAGCTTTCTTT. Based on the CDR3 plus reference TRBV28 and TRBJ1-1, the full variable domain is DVKVTQSSRYLVKRTGEKVFLECVQDMDHENMFWYRQDPGLGLRLIYFSYDVKMKEKGDIPEGYSVSREKKERFSLILESASTNQTSMYLCASSPTGGGNTEAFFGQGTRLTVV.